This T cell receptor (beta chain) was captured in a study of blood T cells in healthy people across ages. Points from the study as a whole: Percentage of naive T cells showed a strong correlation with TCR beta diversity.

The CDR3 extends over 14 amino acids. V was trimmed by 1 base and J by 5 bases, leaving 12 bases between them. The germline V gene has CDR1 SEHNR and CDR2 FQNEAQ (reference sequence). Then a second PCR, running about 6 to 12 cycles, was carried out with a sample-barcoded 5' primer and a J-beta primer mix. Per-sample output comprised a minimum of 2.5 million paired-end reads containing CDR3. TCRdb called the 5' RACE reads again in MiXCR, with one record for every CDR3 protein. The sample comprises some 550,000 distinct CDR3 sequences, 45% to 55% of which are singletons, and 20% to 25% rests with the top ten. Notes on this clonotype: The antigen is unknown.

The chain employs TRBV7-9 and TRBJ2-7, with a tentative D call TRBD1 (6 bases). The receptor's source is an elderly man in good health. The sequenced sample was blood. The CDR3: CASSLGAGAHEQYF. CDR3 DNA sequence: TGTGCCAGCAGCTTAGGGGCAGGGGCCCACGAGCAGTACTTC.